These 16 T cell receptor beta chains were sequenced from one sample in a study of cytotoxic CD8 clonotypes in ibrutinib-treated CLL. Measured with immunoSEQ multiplex PCR; TCRdb has only the in-frame clones, and not every one. The repertoire includes about 300,000 clones, roughly four fifths of them detected once, and approximately 5.6% sits in the top ten. The sequencing here drew on PBMCs, taken at disease progression, from a patient treated with ibrutinib. The origin of the receptors is a human donor with chronic lymphocytic leukemia.

The rearrangement joins TRBV7-3 to TRBJ2-1; 12 bases map to TRBD2. V trimming: 5 bases; J trimming: 9 bases; junction bases outside the gene matches: 2. The CDR3 consists of 13 residues. Germline V gene sequence: CDR1 SGHTA, CDR2 FQGTGA. CDR3 sequence: CASSVLAGGEQFF. CDR3 sequence (DNA): TGTGCCAGCAGCGTACTAGCGGGGGGTGAGCAGTTCTTC.

The chain is built from TRBV29-1 and TRBJ1-2; D unclear. The CDR3 contains 13 residues. Germline V CDR1 and CDR2: SQVTM, ANQGSEA. V was trimmed by 1 base and J by 8 bases, leaving 14 bases between them. The CDR3: CSVEAKALGGYTF. The DNA of the CDR3 is TGCAGCGTTGAAGCAAAGGCATTGGGAGGCTACACCTTC.

This chain connects TRBV19 to TRBJ1-1; 7 bases line up with TRBD1. Trimming took 6 bases from V and 4 from J; bases not matched to a gene: 8. Germline CDR1 reads LNHDA; CDR2 reads SQIVND (reference sequence). CDR3 length equals 14 residues. The CDR3 nucleotides read TGTGCCAGTAGCACCCAGGGGGGGGGCACTGAAGCTTTCTTT. This encodes CASSTQGGGTEAFF.

This clone came up a few times. The gene calls are TRBV7-6 and TRBJ2-3; 9 nucleotides match TRBD2. V shed 1 base and J 6 bases; nucleotides not matched to a gene: 8. The CDR3 runs 16 residues. Germline V gene lookup returns CDR1 SGHVS and CDR2 FNYEAQ. The CDR3 region has the DNA TGTGCCAGCAGCTTAGTAACTAGCGGGCCTCCGGATACGCAGTATTTT. Protein product: CASSLVTSGPPDTQYF.

CDR3 in amino acids: CASSIAGGAGSGANVLTF. CDR3 DNA: TGTGCCAGTAGTATAGCAGGGGGCGCAGGCTCTGGGGCCAACGTCCTGACTTTC. This rearrangement joins TRBV19 to TRBJ2-6; 8 bases are shared with TRBD1. The V gene end was trimmed by 1 base and the J gene end by 0 bases; junction bases not matched to a gene: 5. Germline V gene data show CDR1 as LNHDA and CDR2 as SQIVND (reference sequence). The CDR3 has 18 amino acids.

This chain links TRBV7-9 with TRBJ2-7; tentative D call: TRBD2 (7 bases). The CDR3 totals 15 residues. Germline V gives CDR1 SEHNR, CDR2 FQNEAQ (reference sequence). V was cut by 4 bases and J by 2 bases, with 15 bases left in between. The CDR3 region has the DNA TGTGCCAGCAGCTACGGGGGGACACTCCCCTACGAGCAGTACTTC. This codes for CASSYGGTLPYEQYF.

The chain uses TRBV6-6 and TRBJ2-1; 7 nucleotides align to TRBD1. Germline values: CDR1 MNHNY, CDR2 SVGAGI (reference sequence). With V trimmed by 1 base and J by 3 bases, 3 bases remained unmatched. The CDR3 consists of 15 residues. Here the CDR3 reads CASSYFGTDYNEQFF. DNA of the CDR3: TGTGCCAGCAGTTACTTCGGGACAGACTACAATGAGCAGTTCTTC.

The chain combines TRBV25-1 with TRBJ2-7; 8 bases map to TRBD1. Germline CDR1 and CDR2: MGHDK and SYGVNS. Losses at the gene ends were 5 bases for V and 2 bases for J; bases not matched to a gene: 2. The CDR3 is 13 amino acids. The CDR3 loop reads CASSRTGTYEQYF. In DNA, the CDR3 is TGTGCCAGCAGTAGGACAGGGACCTACGAGCAGTACTTC.

The rearrangement joins TRBV7-8 to TRBJ2-7; 8 nucleotides align to TRBD1. Germline CDR1 reads SGHVS; CDR2 reads FQNEAQ. The CDR3 sequence is 15 residues long. V lost 1 base to trimming and J lost 2 bases; unmatched junction nucleotides: 4. The CDR3 spells CASSLGGQAAYEQYF. The DNA for the CDR3 is TGTGCCAGCAGCTTAGGGGGACAGGCGGCCTACGAGCAGTACTTC. Filled out from reference TRBV7-8 and TRBJ2-7, the complete variable domain reads GAGVSQSPRYKVAKRGQDVALRCDPISGHVSLFWYQQALGQGPEFLTYFQNEAQLDKSGLPSDRFFAERPEGSVSTLKIQRTQQEDSAVYLCASSLGGQAAYEQYFGPGTRLTVT.

With respect to this clone: The same CDR3 also results from other DNA sequences found in this sample. The rearrangement joins TRBV7-9 to TRBJ2-7; 7 bases fit TRBD1. The CDR3 extends over 12 amino acids. The V gene end was trimmed by 5 bases and the J gene end by 6 bases; junction bases not matched to a gene: 4. Germline lookup yields CDR1 SEHNR and CDR2 FQNEAQ (reference sequence). The CDR3 loop is CASSLAGGEQYF. The CDR3 DNA reads as TGTGCCAGCAGCCTTGCAGGGGGCGAGCAGTACTTC.

The V gene is TRBV7-9, the J gene TRBJ1-1; D not resolved. Germline values: CDR1 SEHNR, CDR2 FQNEAQ (reference sequence). The V gene lost 1 base and the J gene lost 4 bases, with 10 bases spanning the gap. This CDR3 has 14 residues. CDR3 amino acids: CASSLVGDGTEAFF. DNA of the CDR3: TGTGCCAGCAGCTTAGTCGGGGATGGCACTGAAGCTTTCTTT.

The V and J genes are TRBV28 and TRBJ2-2; D might be TRBD1 or TRBD2, each matching 5 bases. V gave up 5 bases and J gave up 4 bases, with 14 bases separating them. CDR1 is MDHEN, CDR2 SYDVKM, per germline. CDR3 length equals 15 residues. The CDR3 DNA reads as TGTGCCAGCAGTCGCCGGGACCCGCCCACCGGGGAGCTGTTTTTT. It translates to CASSRRDPPTGELFF. Looking up the rest from reference TRBV28 and TRBJ2-2 gives the full variable domain: DVKVTQSSRYLVKRTGEKVFLECVQDMDHENMFWYRQDPGLGLRLIYFSYDVKMKEKGDIPEGYSVSREKKERFSLILESASTNQTSMYLCASSRRDPPTGELFFGEGSRLTVL.

The rearrangement uses TRBV9 and TRBJ2-5; the match to TRBD1 covers 11 bases. The CDR3 runs 16 residues. Germline V CDR1 and CDR2: SGDLS, YYNGEE. V shed 0 bases and J 4 bases; nucleotides not matched to a gene: 5. The CDR3 sequence: CASSVEFGTGGETQYF. The DNA of the CDR3 is TGTGCCAGCAGCGTAGAATTCGGGACAGGGGGAGAGACCCAGTACTTC.

The V call is TRBV6-6, the J call TRBJ2-3; D not resolved. Germline V gene sequence: CDR1 MNHNY, CDR2 SVGAGI (reference sequence). This CDR3 is 12 amino acids long. V dropped 0 bases and J dropped 4 bases, with 2 bases sitting between them. The CDR3 reads CASSYSSDTQYF. For the CDR3, the DNA is TGTGCCAGCAGTTACTCCTCAGATACGCAGTATTTT.

The gene calls are TRBV27 and TRBJ2-7; 13 bases fit TRBD2. The CDR3 contains 16 residues. The germline V gene has CDR1 MNHEY and CDR2 SMNVEV (reference sequence). V lost 1 base and J lost 3; bases outside the gene matches: 3. The DNA of the CDR3 is TGTGCCAGCAGTTTATGGGGACTAGCGGGGATCTACGAGCAGTACTTC. Amino acid sequence: CASSLWGLAGIYEQYF.

This clone turned up a few times. This rearrangement joins TRBV28 to TRBJ1-2; D is uncertain. The CDR3 spans 14 residues. V shed 7 bases and J shed 4 bases, with 16 bases lying between them. Germline lookup yields CDR1 MDHEN and CDR2 SYDVKM. CDR3 in amino acids: CASNGYPAIYGYTF. CDR3 nucleotide sequence: TGTGCCAGCAACGGATACCCGGCCATCTATGGCTACACCTTC.